The sequence of this T cell receptor (beta chain) was determined in a study of PD-1 blockade in classical Hodgkin lymphoma. The wider study: Nivolumab 3 mg/kg was given intravenously every 2 weeks.

The study's findings and limits: Exclusion was applied to patients who started nivolumab under 1 year after ASCT. In CD4+ cells, TCR diversity went up significantly by C4D1, but in CD8+ cells it did not.

Assay: immunoSEQ multiplex PCR; the TCRdb copy retains only in-frame clones and omits some. The sample gives tens of thousands of clones, approximately 64% of which show up once; over 2.5% is in the top ten. Trimming removed 1 base at V and 5 bases at J, with 15 bases between. This CDR3 region has 15 residues. CDR1 SGHTA and CDR2 FQGNSA come from the germline V gene. Of note for this clone: The antigen remains unidentified.

Every one of the patients relapsed after autologous stem cell transplantation (brentuximab vedotin exposure was variable). Sequenced here: peripheral blood mononuclear cells (PBMCs), sampled at baseline. This TCR derives from a human donor with classical Hodgkin lymphoma. The chain has TRBV7-2 and TRBJ2-7; possibly TRBD1 for D (6 bases). The CDR3 sequence: CASSLENRVYHEQYF. DNA of the CDR3: TGTGCCAGCAGCTTAGAGAACAGGGTATACCACGAGCAGTACTTC.